The clone carrying this T cell receptor (beta chain) was seen ten or more times. The antigen is undetermined. Germline V lookup: CDR1 MNHEY, CDR2 SVGEGT. The CDR3 has 15 residues. V lost 6 bases to trimming and J lost 0 bases, with 15 bases between them. The sample is drawn from a study of molecular identifiers for immune sequencing clone quantification. Findings and limits, study-wide: Sizes of clones that are highly expanded could be underestimated (if identical TCR molecules share a barcode).

Methods described previously were used for bulk TCR libraries, and listed TCR primers were applied. Each CDR3 protein gets one entry after TCRdb re-called the PCR reads with MiXCR. The data show about 640,000 distinct CDR3 sequences, just under 20% seen once. Investigators produced naive CD8 libraries from 20,000 to 1,000,000 sorted cells, drawing on 10%, 30% or 50% RNA. The sequencing input was naive CD8+ T cells from blood, with Jurkat cell RNA spiked in. Subset here: FACS-sorted CD8+CD4-CCR7+CD45RA+ naive T cells. The chain carries TRBV6-2 or TRBV6-3 and TRBJ2-7; D is possibly TRBD2 (6 bases). The TCR originated in a human donor in good health. Some libraries in this study had Jurkat cell RNA spiked in. The CDR3 nucleotides are TGTGCCAGCAGCGCTATCGGGGGAACCTCCTACGAGCAGTACTTC. Translated: CASSAIGGTSYEQYF.